This entry concerns a single T cell receptor (beta chain). The specificity of this receptor is unknown. Per-nucleotide qualities are absent, and no much larger clonotype sits a single base away. This sample is part of a study of identifying expanded T cells in peripheral blood (dated by TCRdb to 2018 to 2020). A note on the overall study: Technical replicates were generated by sequencing separate aliquots of the same genomic DNA pool, and four replicates were compared pairwise.

During the collection period, no immune events, such as infections, were documented for the healthy donors. Healthy-donor blood repertoires served as a training cohort to calibrate time-dependent variance in a beta-binomial model of T-cell clone differential abundance. The training cohort was composed of roughly 10 healthy donors, 3 female and 7 male. An age range of about 29 to 65 years, with an average of about 45 years, was recorded for the donors. Whole blood, obtained from a commercial supplier, was collected from each healthy donor at three time points spaced approximately 15 days apart. Genomic DNA was extracted from unsorted whole blood for immunosequencing. The germline V gene provides CDR1 SGHDN and CDR2 FVKESK. There are 15 amino acids in the CDR3, from cysteine to phenylalanine inclusive. The DNA shown is the 45-base CDR3, in frame from base 1. Trimming leaves V shorter by 6 bases and J shorter by 6 bases, with the junction holding 11 bases beyond the gene matches.

TCRbeta CDR3 regions were profiled with the immunoSEQ Assay using bias-controlled multiplex PCR amplification of genomic DNA. The authors' pipeline ran thus. The absolute abundance of each unique TCRbeta CDR3 region was quantified after sequences were collapsed and filtered. Differential abundance was tested with two models: a binomial (Fisher-equivalent) model and a beta-binomial model that adds time-dependent variance fitted from healthy donors. Any clone with fewer than 5 combined templates was excluded, and a clone was called differentially abundant if its Benjamini-Hochberg FDR was below 0.01. In the beta-binomial model, variance was expressed as a function of the total template count across the two samples, in the form v = (b*log(k)+a)^2. The immuneACCESS repertoire file appears here via TCRdb, limited to in-frame rearrangements. These files lack a portion of the clones; in checked studies, under half of the deficit traces to unresolved V genes, and the cause of the others is not known. The DNA was the basis for D and trimming; V, J and clone size are from that table. The sample has 100,000 to 150,000 clones on record, 86% of them singletons. The ten biggest clones cover roughly 7.9% of the sample.

Overall study outcomes, separate from this receptor: The binomial model flagged about 1.1 differentially abundant clones between technical replicates but around 16 over around two weeks and approximately 18 over about 4 weeks. It was expected by the authors that biological variance in healthy repertoires might increase further over much longer intervals, such as months to years. In all healthy donors, the variance in clone template counts between samples taken around two weeks apart rose significantly as total template count increased. The beta-binomial model significantly reduced the number of clones called differentially abundant and the false-positive rate across all healthy-donor time intervals.

The clonotype originates from a person aged 18-70 years in good health. The sequence links TRBV14 to TRBJ2-7; the junction holds 10 bases that match TRBD1. Sequencing was done on a sample of blood. The DNA reads as follows: TGTGCCAGCAGGCCACCCGGGACAGGGGCTTCCGAGCAGTACTTC. This translates into CASRPPGTGASEQYF.